The clone carrying this T cell receptor beta chain was picked up many times. Its specificity is unknown. The data were taken from a study of T cell repertoires in cytomegalovirus infection. At the level of the study: Indications came from public TCR beta signatures; they pointed to CMV infection and to a matching HLA type.

TCRdb ran MiXCR on the reads and lists one entry per CDR3 protein. The repertoire has hundreds of thousands of distinct CDR3 sequences, 15% to 20% of them found once; the top ten carry 9.5% to 15%. Whole-study results and caveats: The study identified carriers of CMV plus the relevant HLA from cumulative public TCR beta family frequency. HLA-C-restricted CMV-specific TCR beta clonotypes were dominant in the ex vivo response.

The sequenced sample was PBMCs. The sequence came from a human donor in good health (CMV status not recorded). Some clones in this sample may be carry-over from other donors' samples.

CDR3 DNA sequence: TGTGCCAGCAGCTCGCCGGGACAGAAAAATTCACCCCTCCACTTT. It is translated as CASSSPGQKNSPLHF. The chain uses TRBV7-2 and TRBJ1-6; TRBD1 aligns across 7 bases. Germline V CDR1 and CDR2: SGHTA, FQGNSA. With 4 bases clipped from V and 7 bases from J, the junction kept 7 bases outside the gene matches. CDR3 size: 15 residues.